This section outlines one T cell receptor beta chain sequence together with its context. This specimen belongs to a study of blood T cell repertoires in COVID-19. For the study at large: Whether acute or convalescent, the COVID-19 samples came from the United States, Italy and Spain. The cDNA or gDNA used as material had been derived from T cells, B-cell-depleted T cells, or PBMCs.

In the original workflow: Estimation of nucleated cell counts was performed using reference gene primer amplification. The protocol was immunoSEQ multiplex PCR, while the TCRdb copy is restricted to in-frame clones and leaves out a portion. For V, J and clone size, that table is used; D and trimming come from the DNA. The table records 100,000 to 150,000 clones, roughly 88% of them present only once. Germline CDR1 is KGHSH and CDR2 is LQKENI. This CDR3 has 13 amino acids. Trimming removed 3 bases from V and 5 bases from J, with 10 bases in between. The chain employs TRBV18 and TRBJ1-1; D possibly corresponds to TRBD1 (5 bases). The TCR sequence derives from a man aged 40-49 years with acute or convalescent COVID-19. Sequencing input: peripheral blood. The CDR3 DNA reads as TGTGCCAGCTCACCGGTTGGGGGGACTGAAGCTTTCTTT. Its protein is CASSPVGGTEAFF.